Listed here are 20 T cell receptor beta chains from one sample, sequenced in a study of OX40 agonist ivuxolimab in advanced cancers. Profiling relied on immunoSEQ multiplex PCR, and the TCRdb table lists in-frame clones only, not all of them. The sample has fewer than 85,000 clones; 90% are singletons. Sequences were derived from CD4+ or CD8+ T cells sorted from blood, sampled in a trial of the OX40 agonist ivuxolimab. The receptors derive from an adult with an advanced solid tumor such as melanoma, head and neck, liver or kidney cancer.

This sequence joins TRBV2 and TRBJ2-1, with 9 bases lining up with TRBD1. V dropped 1 base and J dropped 3; count of bases not matched to a gene: 4. Germline V CDR1 and CDR2: SNHLY, FYNNEI. This CDR3 contains 16 residues. CDR3 coding DNA: TGTGCCAGCAGTGAAGGGGACAGGGCCTACTACAATGAGCAGTTCTTC. It encodes CASSEGDRAYYNEQFF.

The chain links TRBV4-3 to TRBJ1-3; D unclear. The CDR3 runs 16 residues. CDR1 and CDR2 (germline): LGHNA, YSLEER. Between the trimmed V and J ends, which lost 0 bases and 0 bases, there was a span of 9 bases. The CDR3 DNA sequence: TGCGCCAGCAGCCAAGAATCACAGTTCTCTGGAAACACCATATATTTT. Its protein is CASSQESQFSGNTIYF.

This clone was counted between two and nine times. The V call is TRBV27, the J call TRBJ2-3; D possibly corresponds to TRBD2 (6 bases). The CDR3 has 13 amino acids. V lost 5 bases, J lost 13 bases, and 19 bases lay in between. Germline CDR1 is MNHEY and CDR2 is SMNVEV (reference sequence). The CDR3 sequence: CASSDERRGHKYF. The CDR3 nucleotides read TGTGCCAGCAGTGACGAAAGGAGGGGCCACAAGTATTTT.

The chain uses TRBV5-1 and TRBJ2-1; no clear D. Trimming cost V 2 bases and J 0 bases, with 15 bases left between them. The CDR3 has 17 amino acids. From germline, CDR1 is SGHRS and CDR2 YFSETQ. The CDR3 here is CASSLQTESSSYNEQFF. CDR3 coding DNA: TGCGCCAGCAGCTTACAAACAGAATCTAGCTCCTACAATGAGCAGTTCTTC.

The chain employs TRBV5-1 and TRBJ1-2; tentatively, D is TRBD1 (6 bases). V was clipped by 7 bases and J by 0 bases, with 10 bases between them. The germline V gene has CDR1 SGHRS and CDR2 YFSETQ. CDR3 length: 13 amino acids. CDR3 loop: CASRTDPNYGYTF. In DNA form, the CDR3 reads TGCGCCAGCCGGACAGATCCTAACTATGGCTACACCTTC.

This clone showed up just once. V and J are TRBV7-2 and TRBJ2-5, with 7 positions matching TRBD2. The V and J ends lost 1 base and 2 bases, in that order; junction bases with no gene match: 7. There are 16 residues in the CDR3. Germline lookup yields CDR1 SGHTA and CDR2 FQGNSA. CDR3 residues: CASSLVRGSPQETQYF. CDR3 coding DNA: TGTGCCAGCAGCTTAGTTCGCGGGAGCCCTCAAGAGACCCAGTACTTC.

The rearrangement links TRBV7-2 to TRBJ2-5, with D perhaps matching TRBD1 or TRBD2 (6 bases each). The end of the DNA is better explained by TRBJ2-7, so the J call may be wrong. The CDR3 runs 15 residues. Germline V gene sequence: CDR1 SGHTA, CDR2 FQGNSA. CDR3 bases: TGTGCCAGCAGCTTATCCTACGGGGGCCCCTACGAGCAGTACTTC. Protein: CASSLSYGGPYEQYF.

The chain joins TRBV19 to TRBJ1-2; 9 bases are a match to TRBD1. V lost 2 bases to trimming and J lost 5 bases; unmatched junction nucleotides: 6. Germline values: CDR1 LNHDA, CDR2 SQIVND (reference sequence). The CDR3 length is 15 residues. CDR3 coding DNA: TGTGCCAGTAGTATATCCCAGACAGGGGGTTATGGCTACACCTTC. Translated: CASSISQTGGYGYTF. The full variable domain, completed using reference TRBV19 and TRBJ1-2, is DGGITQSPKYLFRKEGQNVTLSCEQNLNHDAMYWYRQDPGQGLRLIYYSQIVNDFQKGDIAEGYSVSREKKESFPLTVTSAQKNPTAFYLCASSISQTGGYGYTFGSGTRLTVV.

The gene calls are TRBV21-1 and TRBJ2-2; TRBD1, the table's D call, lacks a check against the DNA. TRBV21-1 represents a pseudogene. The CDR3 covers 20 residues. The CDR3 protein is CASSIPGTEFKAPNTGELFF. The CDR3 nucleotides are TGTGCCAGCAGCATTCCCGGGACAGAGTTTAAGGCCCCCAACACCGGGGAGCTGTTTTTT.

The chain couples TRBV6-6 to TRBJ2-5; 7 nucleotides agree with TRBD2. Germline-derived CDR1 and CDR2 are MNHNY and SVGAGI (reference sequence). The CDR3 runs to 12 residues. The ends lost 4 bases at V and 6 bases at J; junction bases unmatched: 2. The CDR3 nucleotides are TGTGCCAGCAGTTCCGGGGGGAAGACCCAGTACTTC. It yields the protein CASSSGGKTQYF.

The chain has TRBV27 and TRBJ2-2, with a possible D match to TRBD2 (5 bases). Germline assignment: CDR1 MNHEY and CDR2 SMNVEV (reference sequence). V lost 2 bases, J lost 2 bases, and 6 bases lay in between. This CDR3 has 14 amino acids. As DNA, the CDR3 is TGTGCCAGCAGTTTAGGGAGAAACACCGGGGAGCTGTTTTTT. Its protein is CASSLGRNTGELFF.

This clone was observed a handful of times. The chain carries TRBV2 and TRBJ1-1; 10 nucleotides match TRBD1. Per germline, CDR1 SNHLY and CDR2 FYNNEI. The CDR3 contains 13 residues. V lost 7 bases and J lost 4; bases outside the gene matches: 3. DNA for the CDR3: TGTGCCAGCACTGGACAGGGGGGCACTGAAGCTTTCTTT. Translation: CASTGQGGTEAFF.

The chain links TRBV19 to TRBJ2-1, with TRBD2 matching 8 bases. After removal of 8 bases from V and 7 bases from J, the junction contained 7 bases not matched to a gene. The CDR3 contains 13 residues. Germline loops: CDR1 LNHDA, CDR2 SQIVND (reference sequence). As DNA, the CDR3 is TGTGCCAGTCTTAAAGCGGGGGCGAATGAGCAGTTCTTC. It is translated as CASLKAGANEQFF. The whole variable domain, remainder taken from reference TRBV19 and TRBJ2-1, is DGGITQSPKYLFRKEGQNVTLSCEQNLNHDAMYWYRQDPGQGLRLIYYSQIVNDFQKGDIAEGYSVSREKKESFPLTVTSAQKNPTAFYLCASLKAGANEQFFGPGTRLTVL.

This sequence joins TRBV10-1 and TRBJ2-2; D might be TRBD1 (5 bases). The V end lost 2 bases, the J end lost 5 bases, and 9 bases lay between the germline ends. The CDR3 spans 14 residues. Germline V CDR1 and CDR2: WNHNN, SYGVQD (reference sequence). The CDR3 spells CASSELRQTGELFF. The CDR3, as DNA: TGCGCCAGCAGTGAGCTCCGACAGACCGGGGAGCTGTTTTTT.

In this sample, this clone turned up a few times. CDR3 sequence reads: CASSEAAGSTDTQYF. The CDR3 nucleotides read TGTGCCAGCAGTGAAGCGGCAGGGAGCACAGATACGCAGTATTTT. V usage is TRBV2 and J usage is TRBJ2-3, with TRBD1 as a possible D gene (5 bases). Per the germline V gene, CDR1 is SNHLY and CDR2 is FYNNEI. Trimming pared 0 bases from V and 0 bases from J, leaving 7 bases between. There are 15 residues in the CDR3.

This clone was found once. The V gene is TRBV7-2, the J gene TRBJ2-7; D remains unclear. V shed 8 bases and J shed 0 bases, with 11 bases lying between them. Per germline, CDR1 SGHTA and CDR2 FQGNSA. This CDR3 contains 13 residues. The CDR3 spells CASARPSSYEQYF. As DNA, the CDR3 is TGTGCCAGCGCTAGGCCTAGCTCCTACGAGCAGTACTTC.

CDR3 protein: CASSEGRHRTDTQYF. DNA for the CDR3: TGCGCCAGCAGCGAGGGGCGGCACCGCACAGATACGCAGTATTTT. V is TRBV10-2 and J is TRBJ2-3; D tentatively reads TRBD1 or TRBD2 (5 bases each). Germline CDR1 and CDR2: WSHSY and SAAADI. The V gene lost 6 bases and the J gene lost 1 base, with 14 bases spanning the gap. The CDR3 totals 15 residues.

The chain couples TRBV2 to TRBJ2-5; D unclear. This CDR3 is built from 11 residues. Trimming shortened V by 3 bases and J by 2 bases, and 1 base separated the two germline ends. CDR1 and CDR2 (germline): SNHLY, FYNNEI. The CDR3 sequence is CASSDQETQYF. The CDR3 DNA follows: TGTGCCAGCAGTGATCAAGAGACCCAGTACTTC.

This clone was detected only a few times. The J gene is TRBJ2-2, the V gene TRBV6-5; D might be TRBD1 (6 bases). The germline V gene has CDR1 MNHEY and CDR2 SVGAGI. The CDR3 length is 11 residues. V gave up 8 bases and J gave up 6 bases, with 7 bases separating them. CDR3 region: CASEGAGELFF. The CDR3 region has the DNA TGTGCCAGCGAGGGGGCCGGGGAGCTGTTTTTT.

The chain is built from TRBV18 and TRBJ2-1; D is perhaps TRBD2 (6 bases). The CDR3 consists of 15 residues. Germline V gene data show CDR1 as KGHSH and CDR2 as LQKENI. The V end lost 3 bases, the J end lost 5 bases, and 14 bases lay between the germline ends. The CDR3 is CASSPSLAFDNEQFF. As DNA, the CDR3 is TGTGCCAGCTCACCGTCCCTAGCGTTCGACAATGAGCAGTTCTTC.